The TCR beta chain described here comes from a study of OX40 agonist ivuxolimab in advanced cancers. For the study at large: Given to patients was ivuxolimab, an agonistic anti-OX40 (CD134) antibody. Dose-escalation patients were diagnosed with hepatocellular carcinoma, melanoma, renal cell cancer or head and neck cancer. Participants could have had prior anti-PD-1, anti-PD-L1 or anti-CTLA-4 therapy, and approximately 40% had some. General observations from the study: Antigens targeted by the expanded peripheral T cells were not determined.

Germline trimming cut 6 bases from V and 1 base from J; bases unmatched to any gene: 10. From germline, CDR1 is MNHEY and CDR2 SMNVEV (reference sequence). CDR3 length: 17 residues. This clone is a singleton in its sample. The target antigen is unknown. Method: immunoSEQ multiplex PCR; TCRdb's copy keeps in-frame clones and lacks some. The sample holds around 41,000 clones, 85% to 90% seen once. The TCR comes from an adult with an advanced solid tumor such as melanoma, head and neck, liver or kidney cancer. The gene calls are TRBV27 and TRBJ2-3; 10 bases align to TRBD2. Sample: CD4+ or CD8+ T cells sorted from blood, taken in a trial of the OX40 agonist ivuxolimab. The CDR3 spells CASRQLAGWRGTDTQYF. Here the CDR3 DNA reads TGTGCCAGCAGGCAACTAGCGGGATGGAGGGGCACAGATACGCAGTATTTT.